This T cell receptor beta chain stems from a study of OX40 agonist ivuxolimab in advanced cancers. Generated by immunoSEQ multiplex PCR, the TCRdb table keeps only in-frame clones and is missing some. The top ten hold 5.5% to 8.5% of the sample, which has about 81,000 clones, about 80% seen once. The ends were cut back, 3 bases at V and 3 bases at J, with 13 bases in the middle. The CDR3 has 15 residues. Germline CDR1 MRHNA, CDR2 SNTAGT. The V call is TRBV6-4, the J call TRBJ2-3; D might be TRBD2 (6 bases). This material consisted of CD4+ or CD8+ T cells sorted from blood, taken in a trial of the OX40 agonist ivuxolimab. This clonotype originated in an adult with an advanced solid tumor such as melanoma, head and neck, liver or kidney cancer. The CDR3 nucleotides read TGTGCCAGCAGTGAGAGACTAGACTTTACAGATACGCAGTATTTT. Its translation is CASSERLDFTDTQYF.